A single sample gave rise to the 15 T cell receptor beta chains below, sequenced in a study of shared clonotypes between healthy human individuals. Data came from immunoSEQ multiplex PCR; TCRdb stores just in-frame clones and leaves some out. Altogether approximately 1,000,000 clones are present, approximately 77% being singletons, with the ten largest covering 0.7% to 0.95%. Source material: memory CD4+ T cells from PBMCs. Subset here: CD45RA-negative fraction. Receptors were obtained from a young man in good health. Some clones in this sample may be carry-over from other donors' samples.

The rearrangement uses TRBV6-5 and TRBJ2-1, with a tentative D call TRBD1 (6 bases). Trimming stripped 1 base from V and 0 bases from J, with 10 bases between. In germline, CDR1 is MNHEY, CDR2 SVGAGI. The CDR3 runs to 16 residues. CDR3 in amino acids: CASSYFRGSSYNEQFF. DNA of the CDR3: TGTGCCAGCAGTTACTTTAGGGGGAGCTCCTACAATGAGCAGTTCTTC.

As concerns this clone: The sample has other DNA sequences that encode this CDR3 too. The chain carries TRBV5-1 and TRBJ2-3, with D possibly TRBD2 on 5 matching bases. Trimming shortened V by 5 bases and J by 0 bases, and 7 bases separated the two germline ends. This CDR3 contains 13 residues. Germline lookup yields CDR1 SGHRS and CDR2 YFSETQ. The CDR3 coding sequence is TGCGCCAGCAGTGAGGGTAGCACAGATACGCAGTATTTT. Its protein is CASSEGSTDTQYF.

The chain is built from TRBV15 and TRBJ1-3; TRBD1 matches 7 bases. V lost 0 bases and J lost 2; bases outside the gene matches: 13. Germline CDR1 is LNHNV and CDR2 is YYDKDF (reference sequence). The CDR3 contains 19 residues. CDR3 region: CATSRDSQPGQRTGNTIYF. The CDR3 DNA reads TGTGCCACCAGCAGAGATTCCCAGCCGGGACAGCGAACTGGAAACACCATATATTTT.

The CDR3 loop reads CASSPGTGRKGETQYF. The CDR3 DNA reads TGCGCCAGCAGCCCCGGGACGGGACGAAAAGGGGAGACCCAGTACTTC. V and J are TRBV5-1 and TRBJ2-5; D is possibly TRBD1 or TRBD2 (5 bases each). The V end was cut by 4 bases, the J end by 5 bases, with 21 bases between. This CDR3 comprises 16 residues. Per germline, CDR1 SGHRS and CDR2 YFSETQ.

This sequence joins TRBV2 and TRBJ2-1; the match to TRBD1 covers 10 bases. This CDR3 comprises 15 residues. Germline values: CDR1 SNHLY, CDR2 FYNNEI. With 2 bases clipped from V and 5 bases from J, the junction kept 3 bases outside the gene matches. The CDR3 reads CASSERTGGNNEQFF. In DNA, the CDR3 is TGTGCCAGCAGTGAAAGGACAGGGGGGAACAATGAGCAGTTCTTC.

The chain is built from TRBV15 and TRBJ2-5, with D unclear. The CDR3 covers 14 residues. Trimming removed 1 base from V and 0 bases from J, with 6 bases in between. Per germline, CDR1 LNHNV and CDR2 YYDKDF (reference sequence). CDR3 region: CATSRGANQETQYF. In nucleotides, the CDR3 is TGTGCCACCAGCAGAGGGGCCAACCAAGAGACCCAGTACTTC.

The J gene is TRBJ2-2, the V gene TRBV7-2; TRBD2 might be the D (6 bases). Per the germline V gene, CDR1 is SGHTA and CDR2 is FQGNSA. V lost 5 bases, J lost 6 bases, and 19 bases lay in between. The CDR3 sequence is 16 residues long. CDR3 nucleotides: TGTGCCAGCAGCATCTCGGGGCTAGCGTCGGCCGGGGAGCTGTTTTTT. The encoded protein is CASSISGLASAGELFF.

V gene TRBV29-1 combines with J gene TRBJ1-1; D is uncertain. The germline V gene has CDR1 SQVTM and CDR2 ANQGSEA. The V end lost 0 bases, the J end lost 11 bases, and 16 bases lay between the germline ends. This CDR3 contains 13 residues. The CDR3 protein is CSVEDQAGPNAFF. The CDR3 coding sequence is TGCAGCGTTGAAGATCAGGCGGGTCCCAATGCTTTCTTT.

The chain joins TRBV7-8 to TRBJ2-3; TRBD1 or TRBD2 may be the D gene (5 bases each). The ends were cut back, 5 bases at V and 4 bases at J, with 13 bases in the middle. The CDR3 covers 14 residues. Germline CDR1 SGHVS, CDR2 FQNEAQ. The CDR3 reads CASSGRGAPDTQYF. The DNA of the CDR3 is TGTGCCAGCAGCGGAAGAGGGGCCCCAGATACGCAGTATTTT.

The table lists this clone with a count of one. The chain recombines TRBV28 with TRBJ1-2; D perhaps matches TRBD1 (5 bases). The germline V and J ends were trimmed by 0 bases and 7 bases, with 9 bases remaining between them. This CDR3 region has 13 residues. Germline CDR1 is MDHEN and CDR2 is SYDVKM. CDR3 nucleotides: TGTGCCAGCAGTTTATGGGACATCGGTGGCTACACCTTC. Its protein product is CASSLWDIGGYTF.

This clone was counted once. This sequence joins TRBV2 and TRBJ1-2; D not resolved. V gave up 0 bases and J gave up 3 bases, with 8 bases separating them. Germline loops: CDR1 SNHLY, CDR2 FYNNEI. The CDR3 covers 14 residues. DNA of the CDR3: TGTGCCAGCAGTGAAGCCCGGGAGGACTATGGCTACACCTTC. The encoded protein is CASSEAREDYGYTF.

CDR3 in amino acids: CASSVKRTTYEQYF. In DNA, the CDR3 is TGTGCCAGCAGTGTCAAACGGACCACCTACGAGCAGTACTTC. V and J are TRBV2 and TRBJ2-7, with D uncertain. The CDR3 length is 14 residues. The V and J ends lost 4 bases and 2 bases respectively, with 12 bases between them. Germline lookup yields CDR1 SNHLY and CDR2 FYNNEI.

CDR3 region: CASSPTSGRNNEQFF. DNA of the CDR3: TGCGCCAGCAGCCCGACTAGCGGGAGGAACAATGAGCAGTTCTTC. The chain uses TRBV4-1 and TRBJ2-1; 13 bases fit TRBD2. The CDR3 covers 15 residues. The V and J ends lost 4 bases and 5 bases, in that order; junction bases with no gene match: 2. CDR1 is MGHRA, CDR2 YSYEKL, per germline.

The count of this clone is one. V gene TRBV6-4 combines with J gene TRBJ2-3; 8 positions match TRBD2. CDR3 length equals 19 residues. V shed 7 bases and J 0 bases; nucleotides not matched to a gene: 18. Per germline, CDR1 MRHNA and CDR2 SNTAGT. The CDR3 here is CASIPSLGGRPPSTDTQYF. The CDR3 coding sequence is TGTGCCAGCATCCCGTCCTTGGGCGGGAGGCCCCCTAGCACAGATACGCAGTATTTT.

J is TRBJ2-3 and V is TRBV28, with D unresolved. This CDR3 comprises 14 residues. Trimming cost V 7 bases and J 3 bases, with 14 bases left between them. Germline CDR1 and CDR2: MDHEN and SYDVKM. CDR3 sequence reads: CASTTRVGTDTQYF. The CDR3 DNA follows: TGTGCCAGCACCACCCGGGTGGGAACAGATACGCAGTATTTT.